These 2 T cell receptor beta chains were all obtained from the same sample, sequenced in a study of beta chain features in type 1 diabetes. Every isolated RNA sample was fully reverse transcribed, so sequencing captured expressed TCRB transcripts. TCRdb's copy holds only in-frame clones and misses some; the assay was immunoSEQ multiplex PCR. The sample records hundreds of thousands of clones, 30% being singletons. The sequenced sample was naive CD4+ T cells from blood. Receptors were obtained from a man aged 18 to 30 in good health.

A word on this clone: One end of the junction varies from germline; a read error may be responsible. The chain uses TRBV7-2 and TRBJ2-5, with D possibly being TRBD1 (6 bases). The length of the CDR3 is 12 residues. Germline V lookup: CDR1 SGHTA, CDR2 FQGNSA. The CDR3 sequence is CASSLAGRGANF. The CDR3 region has the DNA TGTGCCAGCAGCTTAGCAGGCAGGGGCGCCAACTTC.

This chain joins TRBV30 and TRBJ2-5; perhaps D is TRBD1 or TRBD2 (5 bases each). CDR3 size: 15 residues. The V gene's germline CDR1 is GTSNPN and CDR2 SVGIG (reference sequence). Between the trimmed V and J ends, which lost 3 bases and 4 bases, there was a span of 18 bases. As DNA, the CDR3 is TGTGCCTGGAGCCAGGGAGACAGACCAACAGAGACCCAGTACTTC. Its protein product is CAWSQGDRPTETQYF.